Listed below are T cell receptor beta chains from one sample, sequenced in a study of beta chain features in type 1 diabetes. The assay was immunoSEQ multiplex PCR, and TCRdb's table has in-frame clones only and misses some. The sample yields approximately 120,000 clones, 15% to 20% seen once. The sequenced sample consisted of central memory CD4+ T cells from blood. These receptors came from a man younger than 35 with type 1 diabetes. Each CDR3 is given with its conserved first and last residue. Each record gives: D gene, clone size, V gene, J gene, CDR3 protein, CDR3 DNA. A D gene is named only where the DNA matches it firmly. Size tells how often a clone was seen (once, few, many) or the class of an expanded clone, and some rows leave it out.

>.|few|TRBV5-4|TRBJ1-2
CASSLTGTRFGYTF
TGTGCCAGCAGCTTAACCGGGACCCGCTTCGGCTACACCTTC
>.|few|TRBV27|TRBJ1-4
CASSSYMDGSEKLFF
TGTGCCAGCAGTTCCTACATGGACGGGAGCGAAAAACTGTTTTTT
>.|few|TRBV29-1|TRBJ2-1
CSVDLPGHNEQFF
TGCAGCGTTGACTTACCCGGACACAATGAGCAGTTCTTC
>TRBD2|.|TRBV6-1|TRBJ2-5
CASSEGLAGAMVTQYF
TGTGCCAGCAGTGAGGGACTAGCGGGAGCGATGGTGACCCAGTACTTC
>TRBD1|.|TRBV7-3|TRBJ1-2
CASSLTGTDYGYTF
TGTGCCAGCAGCTTAACCGGGACAGACTATGGCTACACCTTC
>TRBD1|.|TRBV30|TRBJ2-7
CAWSVYDRARYEQYF
TGTGCCTGGAGTGTTTACGACAGGGCCCGTTACGAGCAGTACTTC
>TRBD1|.|TRBV5-1|TRBJ2-3
CASSFRGQGGTDTQYF
TGCGCCAGCAGCTTCAGGGGGCAGGGAGGCACAGATACGCAGTATTTT
>TRBD1|few|TRBV6-5|TRBJ2-3
CASSRRGQGDTQYF
TGTGCCAGCAGCCGGCGGGGACAGGGGGATACGCAGTATTTT
>.|many|TRBV11-2|TRBJ2-3
CASSHTDTQYF
TGTGCCAGCAGCCACACAGATACGCAGTATTTT
>.|few|TRBV5-1|TRBJ2-1
CASSLNYNEQFF
TGCGCCAGCAGCTTGAATTACAATGAGCAGTTCTTC
>.|.|TRBV30|TRBJ2-7
CAWSPAPGVLYF
TGTGCCTGGAGTCCAGCCCCCGGGGTCCTGTACTTC
>.|.|TRBV7-2|TRBJ2-1
CASSLAGAGYNEQFF
TGTGCCAGCAGCTTAGCGGGGGCTGGCTACAATGAGCAGTTCTTC
>.|.|TRBV11-2|TRBJ1-1
CASSLVTGLNTEAFF
TGTGCCAGCAGCTTAGTGACAGGTCTGAACACTGAAGCTTTCTTT
>.|few|TRBV30|TRBJ1-1
CAWARTMNTEAFF
TGTGCCTGGGCTAGGACGATGAACACTGAAGCTTTCTTT
>.|.|TRBV1|TRBJ2-5
CTSSSSGRMETQYF
TGCACCAGCAGCAGTAGCGGGAGGATGGAGACCCAGTACTTC
>TRBD2|.|TRBV27|TRBJ2-1
CATRLADPYNEQFF
TGTGCCACCCGCCTAGCGGACCCCTACAATGAGCAGTTCTTC
>.|.|TRBV15|TRBJ2-7
CATSRDRGGGSYEQYF
TGTGCCACCAGCAGAGATAGAGGAGGGGGCTCCTACGAGCAGTACTTC
>.|few|TRBV5-1|TRBJ2-7
CASSSDGTTSYEQYF
TGCGCCAGCAGCTCCGATGGGACCACCTCCTACGAGCAGTACTTC
>.|.|TRBV7-6|TRBJ1-1
CASSFSRTSGTEAFF
TGTGCCAGCAGCTTCTCCAGGACGAGCGGAACTGAAGCTTTCTTT
>TRBD1|.|TRBV7-3|TRBJ2-5
CASSYQGAEYETQYF
TGTGCCAGCAGCTACCAGGGGGCAGAGTATGAGACCCAGTACTTC
>.|few|TRBV7-2|TRBJ2-3
CASSLEVASDTQYF
TGTGCCAGCAGCTTAGAAGTCGCGTCAGATACGCAGTATTTT
>.|.|TRBV28|TRBJ2-7
CASRAGIAYEQYF
TGTGCCAGCCGAGCCGGGATCGCCTACGAGCAGTACTTC
>TRBD2|many|TRBV5-1|TRBJ2-7
CASSLRTSYEQYF
TGCGCCAGCAGCTTGCGGACTAGCTACGAGCAGTACTTC
>TRBD2|.|TRBV14|TRBJ2-2
CASSPWTSGSAGELFF
TGTGCCAGCAGCCCGTGGACTAGCGGGAGCGCCGGGGAGCTGTTTTTT
>.|.|TRBV6-1|TRBJ2-5
CASHLGQETQYF
TGTGCCAGCCACTTGGGGCAAGAGACCCAGTACTTC
>.|few|TRBV5-6|TRBJ2-7
CASSRVETSRSEQYF
TGTGCCAGCAGCCGGGTGGAGACCTCCCGCTCCGAGCAGTACTTC
>TRBD1|.|TRBV27|TRBJ1-4
CASSSLQGPNEKLFF
TGTGCCAGCAGTTCCTTACAGGGGCCCAATGAAAAACTGTTTTTT
>.|.|TRBV15|TRBJ2-7
CATSRLLDYEQYF
TGTGCCACCAGCAGACTCTTAGACTACGAGCAGTACTTC
>TRBD1|few|TRBV19|TRBJ2-7
CASSRDSSYEQYF
TGTGCCAGTAGCCGGGACAGCTCCTACGAGCAGTACTTC
>.|.|TRBV2|TRBJ2-4
CASSGPVRSRDAKNIQYF
TGTGCCAGCAGTGGCCCAGTACGGTCTCGAGACGCCAAAAACATTCAGTACTTC
>.|.|TRBV25-1|TRBJ1-1
CASSSGGAHGTEAFF
TGTGCCAGCAGCTCTGGTGGGGCGCACGGCACTGAAGCTTTCTTT
>.|many|TRBV9|TRBJ2-7
CASGGRGDDEQYF
TGTGCCAGTGGGGGAAGAGGGGATGACGAGCAGTACTTC
>.|few|TRBV9|TRBJ2-1
CASSVDSHNEQFF
TGTGCCAGCAGCGTAGACAGCCACAATGAGCAGTTCTTC
>TRBD2|.|TRBV4-2|TRBJ2-7
CASSQGIAGGYEQYF
TGTGCCAGCAGCCAAGGGATAGCGGGGGGCTACGAGCAGTACTTC
>.|few|TRBV28|TRBJ2-3
CASSLQGPDTQYF
TGTGCCAGCAGTCTCCAGGGACCAGATACGCAGTATTTT
>.|.|TRBV4-2|TRBJ2-3
CASSQVRRSTQYF
TGTGCCAGCAGCCAAGTGCGTAGGAGTACGCAGTATTTT
>.|few|TRBV11-2|TRBJ1-4
CASSSHAGAGEKLFF
TGTGCCAGCAGCTCCCACGCGGGGGCCGGGGAAAAACTGTTTTTT
>.|few|TRBV7-9|TRBJ2-5
CASSLGGRRPQETQYF
TGTGCCAGCAGCTTAGGCGGCAGACGACCTCAAGAGACCCAGTACTTC
>TRBD2|few|TRBV28|TRBJ2-7
CASRVTSGRTSYEQYF
TGTGCCAGCAGGGTCACCAGCGGGAGGACTTCCTACGAGCAGTACTTC